This T cell receptor (beta chain) was found in a study of OX40 agonist ivuxolimab in advanced cancers. For the study at large: Recorded diagnoses for dose-escalation patients were hepatocellular carcinoma, melanoma, renal cell or head and neck cancer.

TCRdb keeps only in-frame clones here, not all; method: immunoSEQ multiplex PCR. The sample carries 77,000 or so clones, 75% to 90% recorded once. Collection of blood occurred at baseline, at cycle 4 day 1, and at cycle 7 day 1. Trimming cost V 5 bases and J 10 bases; bases outside gene matches: 7. The germline CDR1 and CDR2 sequences are SGHTA and FQGTGA. There are 13 residues in the CDR3. The rearrangement uses TRBV7-3 and TRBJ2-4, with 8 bases aligning to TRBD2. This receptor was obtained from an adult with an advanced solid tumor such as melanoma, head and neck, liver or kidney cancer. Material: CD4+ or CD8+ T cells sorted from blood, obtained in a trial of the OX40 agonist ivuxolimab. The CDR3 here is CASSLSGGRIQYF. CDR3 DNA: TGTGCCAGCAGCCTCAGCGGGGGAAGGATTCAGTACTTC.